This record covers a single T cell receptor beta chain. The CDR3 loop spans 15 amino acids. Germline loops: CDR1 LGHNA, CDR2 YSLEER. V dropped 2 bases and J dropped 1 base, with 10 bases sitting between them. This record belongs to a study of blood T cell repertoires in COVID-19. Overall study context: The United States, Italy and Spain provided the acute and convalescent COVID-19 samples.

Sequencing used immunoSEQ multiplex PCR; TCRdb keeps in-frame clones, though not all of them. The sample records about 180,000 clones, about 89% being singletons. The receptor comes from a man aged 18 to 30 who had recovered from COVID-19. The J gene is TRBJ2-3, the V gene TRBV4-3; D unclear. The specimen was peripheral blood. The CDR3 loop reads CASSQYRAGTDTQYF. CDR3 sequence (DNA): TGCGCCAGCAGCCAATATCGCGCCGGCACAGATACGCAGTATTTT.